A selection of T cell receptor beta chains follows, all from one sample in a study of CD8+ T cells in alopecia areata. Assay used: immunoSEQ multiplex PCR; TCRdb lists only in-frame clones, some missing. The sample gives about 110,000 clones, 45% to 70% of which show up once; 20% to 25% is in the top ten. The specimen sequenced was CD8+ T cells sorted from blood. These receptors originate from a human donor in good health. Each CDR3 is given with its conserved first and last residue. The D gene is left open where the match is weak. The listing skips clone size in some rows; elsewhere it reads once, few, many or a size class.

abundance,j_gene,d_gene,v_gene,CDR3nt,CDR3aa
.,TRBJ2-1,TRBD2,TRBV11-2,TGTGCCAGCAGCTTTCCTCCCTTCGGGACTAGTGGCAATGAGCAGTTCTTC,CASSFPPFGTSGNEQFF
.,TRBJ2-5,.,TRBV7-2,TGTGCCAGCAGCTTAGGCGGAGGGCTCCAAGAGACCCAGTACTTC,CASSLGGGLQETQYF
.,TRBJ2-7,.,TRBV13,TGTGCCAGCAGCTCTGGCGAGCAGTACTTC,CASSSGEQYF
.,TRBJ1-6,.,TRBV5-1,TGCGCCAGCAGCGCCGAACCCCACAGCTCCTATAATTCACCCCTCCACTTT,CASSAEPHSSYNSPLHF
.,TRBJ1-1,TRBD1,TRBV5-6,TGTGCCAGCAGCTTTGGGACAGGGGGCACTGAAGCTTTCTTT,CASSFGTGGTEAFF
.,TRBJ2-1,.,TRBV7-9,TGTGCCAGCAAATTAGGGGCTGAGGAGCAGTTCTTC,CASKLGAEEQFF
.,TRBJ1-2,TRBD1,TRBV14,TGTGCCAGCAGCCAGGCACAGGGGTATGGCTACACCTTC,CASSQAQGYGYTF
.,TRBJ2-7,.,TRBV13,TGTGCCAGCAGCTCCGGACTGGGGGGCCGCGAGCAGTACTTC,CASSSGLGGREQYF
.,TRBJ1-2,.,TRBV19,TGTGCCAGCGAAGAAGGGGACTATGGCTACACCTTC,CASEEGDYGYTF
few,TRBJ1-1,.,TRBV29-1,TGCAGCGTAGCCCCCGGGACGACCAACACTGAAGCTTTCTTT,CSVAPGTTNTEAFF
once,TRBJ2-1,TRBD2,TRBV19,TGTGCCAGTAGCCACGGTAGCGGGGGGGACAATGAGCAGTTCTTC,CASSHGSGGDNEQFF
.,TRBJ2-5,TRBD1,TRBV13,TGTGCCAGCAGCCAAGGACAGGGGCGGGTGGAGACCCAGTACTTC,CASSQGQGRVETQYF
few,TRBJ1-1,.,TRBV19,TGTGCCAGTAGGGGGGGGCGACGGACTGAAGCTTTCTTT,CASRGGRRTEAFF
.,TRBJ2-7,.,TRBV5-5,TGTGCCAGCCACCAGGGACACTCCTACGAGCAGTACTTC,CASHQGHSYEQYF
.,TRBJ1-5,.,TRBV7-9,TGTGCCAGCAGCTTCGAGGGGATTAATCAGCCCCAGCATTTT,CASSFEGINQPQHF
.,TRBJ1-2,.,TRBV30,TGTGCCTGGAGTGGAAAGATATCCCCGGACTATGGCTACACCTTC,CAWSGKISPDYGYTF
few,TRBJ1-5,.,TRBV4-1,TGCGCCAGCAGCCAAGCTTGGACCTATCAGCCCCAGCATTTT,CASSQAWTYQPQHF
.,TRBJ1-1,.,TRBV5-4,TGTGCCAGCAGCTTGGATGAGGGTGCAGCTGAAGCTTTCTTT,CASSLDEGAAEAFF
.,TRBJ2-3,.,TRBV15,TGTGCCACCAGCAGAGAGCGGACGCAAAGCACAGATACGCAGTATTTT,CATSRERTQSTDTQYF
.,TRBJ2-3,TRBD2,TRBV2,TGTGCCAGCAGTGAGGCGGGGGACACAGATACGCAGTATTTT,CASSEAGDTDTQYF
few,TRBJ1-2,TRBD1,TRBV6-6,TGTGCCAGCAGTGGGGACAGGGGAAAAGGTGGCTACACCTTC,CASSGDRGKGGYTF